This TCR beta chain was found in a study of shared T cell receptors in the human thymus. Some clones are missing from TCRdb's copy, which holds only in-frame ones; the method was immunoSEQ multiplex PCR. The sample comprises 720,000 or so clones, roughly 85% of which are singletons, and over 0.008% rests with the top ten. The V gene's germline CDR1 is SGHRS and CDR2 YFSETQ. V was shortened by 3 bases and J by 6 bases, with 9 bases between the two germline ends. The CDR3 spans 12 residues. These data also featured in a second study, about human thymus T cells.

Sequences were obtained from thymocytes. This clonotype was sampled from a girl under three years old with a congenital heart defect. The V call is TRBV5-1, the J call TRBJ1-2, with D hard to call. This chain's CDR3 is CASSSEGDGYTF. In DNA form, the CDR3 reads TGCGCCAGCAGCTCCGAGGGTGATGGCTACACCTTC.